Listed below are T cell receptor beta chains from one sample, sequenced in a study of blood T cells in healthy people across ages. One entry per CDR3 protein, called by TCRdb with MiXCR from the 5' RACE reads. The sample has some 1.8 million distinct CDR3 sequences, around 42% seen once. The sample was blood. Receptor source: a human donor in good health. CDR3s include the opening cysteine and the closing phenylalanine or tryptophan. A D gene is named only where the DNA matches it firmly. Clone size is shown for a subset of rows, as once, few, many or a class of expanded clone.

V gene,D gene,clone size,J gene,CDR3 protein,CDR3 DNA
TRBV6-2/TRBV6-3,TRBD1,once,TRBJ1-1,CASSYNATGATHMNTEAFF,TGTGCCAGCAGTTACAATGCGACAGGGGCGACTCACATGAACACTGAAGCTTTCTTT
TRBV11-3,NA,NA,TRBJ1-6,CASGSGHNSPLHF,TGTGCCAGCGGCTCCGGACATAATTCACCCCTCCACTTT
TRBV24-1,TRBD1,NA,TRBJ2-5,CATSDLGQGLEETQYF,TGTGCCACCAGTGACCTGGGACAGGGCCTAGAAGAGACCCAGTACTTC
TRBV20-1,NA,NA,TRBJ2-7,CSARDYGKGSYEQYF,TGCAGTGCTAGAGATTATGGAAAGGGGTCCTACGAGCAGTACTTC
TRBV2,NA,NA,TRBJ2-5,CASSPNRGAQETQYF,TGTGCCAGCAGTCCAAACCGGGGGGCCCAAGAGACCCAGTACTTC
TRBV12-5,TRBD1,NA,TRBJ2-1,CASGLTPGQGGEQFF,TGTGCTAGTGGTTTGACCCCGGGACAGGGGGGCGAGCAGTTCTTC
TRBV20-1,TRBD2,few,TRBJ2-3,CSASRTSGGGTDTQYF,TGCAGTGCCTCCCGGACTAGCGGGGGGGGCACAGATACGCAGTATTTT
TRBV5-1,TRBD1,few,TRBJ2-3,CASSFTGGFTDTQYF,TGCGCCAGCAGCTTTACAGGGGGCTTCACAGATACGCAGTATTTT
TRBV3-1,TRBD1,once,TRBJ2-3,CASRGTGTGPQYTQYF,TGTGCCAGCAGAGGGACAGGGACCGGCCCACAATATACGCAGTATTTT
TRBV6-6,NA,NA,TRBJ2-7,CASEGGGYEQYF,TGTGCCAGCGAGGGGGGGGGCTACGAGCAGTACTTC
TRBV20-1,NA,NA,TRBJ1-6,CSANVEQGHNSPLHF,TGCAGTGCTAACGTCGAGCAGGGGCATAATTCACCCCTCCACTTT
TRBV2,NA,NA,TRBJ1-2,CAGSPEVLYGYTF,TGTGCCGGCAGTCCGGAAGTACTCTATGGCTACACCTTC
TRBV20-1,NA,NA,TRBJ2-3,CSASAPDTQYF,TGCAGTGCTAGCGCCCCAGATACGCAGTATTTT
TRBV10-3,NA,NA,TRBJ2-7,CAISPGIYEQYF,TGTGCCATCAGCCCCGGGATCTACGAGCAGTACTTC
TRBV4-3,NA,few,TRBJ1-2,CASSRDFGVYGYTF,TGCGCCAGCAGCCGGGATTTTGGAGTCTATGGCTACACCTTC
TRBV5-6,NA,NA,TRBJ1-1,CASSLSLRAGAFF,TGTGCCAGCAGCTTGTCCCTTCGGGCGGGAGCTTTCTTT
TRBV7-8,NA,once,TRBJ1-4,CASSWGGEKRFF,TGTGCCAGCAGCTGGGGAGGCGAAAAACGGTTTTTT
TRBV7-2,NA,NA,TRBJ2-5,CASSLATDQETQYF,TGCGCCAGCAGCTTGGCGACAGACCAAGAGACCCAGTACTTC
TRBV20-1,NA,NA,TRBJ2-7,CSARDYKEGDFQYF,TGCAGTGCTAGAGATTACAAAGAGGGAGACTTCCAGTACTTC
TRBV7-8,NA,NA,TRBJ1-2,CASSLESPRLYYGYTF,TGTGCCAGCAGCTTAGAATCCCCACGCCTTTATTATGGCTACACCTTC
TRBV4-1,TRBD2,NA,TRBJ2-5,CASSQGQSAGREQYF,TGCGCCAGCAGCCAAGGGCAGTCGGCAGGGCGGGAGCAGTACTTC
TRBV4-3,NA,NA,TRBJ1-2,CASSQVWAPNYGYTF,TGCGCCAGCAGCCAAGTCTGGGCCCCAAACTATGGCTACACCTTC
TRBV29-1,TRBD1,NA,TRBJ1-2,CSVISGTGVHGYTF,TGCAGCGTTATCTCCGGGACAGGGGTCCATGGCTACACCTTC
TRBV9,TRBD1,NA,TRBJ1-2,CASSQGDFNYGYTF,TGTGCCAGCAGTCAGGGGGACTTCAACTATGGCTACACCTTC
TRBV2,TRBD1,once,TRBJ1-3,CASSETGTGAGNTRYF,TGTGCCAGCAGTGAAACCGGGACAGGGGCTGGAAACACCAGATATTTT
TRBV5-4,TRBD2,few,TRBJ2-4,CASSLPSGGAGIQYF,TGTGCCAGCAGCCTTCCTAGCGGGGGGGCGGGCATTCAGTACTTC
TRBV28,NA,few,TRBJ1-4,CASSLSSPNEKLFF,TGTGCCAGCAGTTTATCCTCGCCAAATGAAAAACTGTTTTTT
TRBV4-3,NA,NA,TRBJ2-4,CASSQEIFYKNIQYF,TGCGCCAGCAGCCAAGAAATATTTTACAAAAACATTCAGTACTTC
TRBV7-2,TRBD1,few,TRBJ2-5,CASSTQTGGRETQYF,TGTGCCAGCAGCACCCAGACAGGGGGCAGGGAGACCCAGTACTTC
TRBV7-3,NA,NA,TRBJ2-3,CASSQPGGARGSDTQYF,TGTGCCAGCAGCCAACCCGGCGGGGCCCGAGGTTCTGATACGCAGTATTTT
TRBV20-1,NA,NA,TRBJ2-1,CSASAPGRDEQFF,TGCAGTGCCTCGGCTCCCGGGCGGGATGAGCAGTTCTTC
TRBV7-2,NA,NA,TRBJ2-5,CASSLYRSYQETQYF,TGTGCCAGCAGCCTATACCGGTCGTACCAAGAGACCCAGTACTTC
TRBV12-3/TRBV12-4,TRBD1,once,TRBJ2-1,CASSPQGNTHNEQFF,TGTGCCAGCAGTCCACAGGGGAACACCCACAATGAGCAGTTCTTC
TRBV5-1,TRBD1,many,TRBJ2-3,CASTGQDPTDTQYF,TGCGCCAGCACCGGACAGGACCCCACAGATACGCAGTATTTT
TRBV29-1,NA,NA,TRBJ2-5,CSATVSLGQETQYF,TGCAGCGCGACAGTCTCCCTAGGGCAAGAGACCCAGTACTTC
TRBV11-2,NA,few,TRBJ2-7,CASSPERLYEQYF,TGTGCCAGCAGCCCCGAAAGGCTGTACGAGCAGTACTTC
TRBV4-3,NA,NA,TRBJ2-3,CASGVVEGTDTQYF,TGCGCCAGCGGGGTGGTAGAGGGCACAGATACGCAGTATTTT
TRBV2,TRBD1,NA,TRBJ1-2,CASSGDRKYGYTF,TGTGCCAGCAGTGGGGACAGAAAGTATGGCTACACCTTC
TRBV6-1,NA,NA,TRBJ1-1,CASSGSFASAFF,TGTGCCAGCAGTGGATCATTCGCGTCAGCTTTCTTT
TRBV28,NA,few,TRBJ2-6,CASSLVFPTGANVLTF,TGTGCCAGCAGTTTAGTTTTCCCCACTGGGGCCAACGTCCTGACTTTC
TRBV7-9,NA,many,TRBJ1-5,CASSFLGNQPQHF,TGTGCCAGCAGCTTTTTGGGAAATCAGCCCCAGCATTTT
TRBV29-1,NA,NA,TRBJ2-6,CSARVPTSGANVLTF,TGCAGCGCAAGGGTTCCGACCTCTGGGGCCAACGTCCTGACTTTC
TRBV6-2/TRBV6-3,NA,few,TRBJ2-7,CASRPSWTDSYEQYF,TGTGCCAGCAGACCTTCATGGACAGACTCCTACGAGCAGTACTTC